These 5 T cell receptor beta chains share one sample of origin, sequenced in a study of T cells in Graves' hyperthyroidism and ophthalmopathy. Authors of the study amplified TCR beta CDR3 regions from RNA transcripts. The HTBI primer set served for first-round RT-PCR of the TCR CDR3. Via MiXCR, TCRdb re-called the multiplex PCR reads, giving one row per CDR3 protein. In the table there are some 690,000 distinct CDR3 sequences, 15% to 20% of which are singletons. Sample: blood. The receptors here all came from a middle-aged man with Graves' hyperthyroidism.

This clonotype occurred many times. The chain is built from TRBV7-2 and TRBJ2-3, with 14 bases aligning to TRBD2. From germline, CDR1 is SGHTA and CDR2 FQGNSA. V lost 5 bases to trimming and J lost 0 bases; unmatched junction nucleotides: 10. CDR3 size: 19 residues. CDR3 region: CASSPKTSGRAPSTDTQYF. Here the CDR3 DNA reads TGTGCCAGCAGCCCGAAGACTAGCGGGAGGGCCCCTAGCACAGATACGCAGTATTTT.

This clonotype was counted a few times. The chain recombines TRBV7-9 with TRBJ1-1, with 8 nucleotides matching TRBD1. The germline CDR1 and CDR2 sequences are SEHNR and FQNEAQ (reference sequence). The CDR3 runs 14 residues. Unmatched junction bases numbered 5, after V lost 5 bases and J lost 3 bases. The CDR3: CASSPDRDYTEAFF. The DNA for the CDR3 is TGTGCCAGCAGCCCGGACAGGGACTACACTGAAGCTTTCTTT.

This clonotype occurred a few times. J is TRBJ2-5 and V is TRBV29-1; 8 bases map to TRBD2. Germline CDR1 is SQVTM and CDR2 is ANQGSEA. The CDR3 totals 15 residues. V was clipped by 3 bases and J by 5 bases; unmatched bases: 11. The CDR3 coding sequence is TGCAGCGTTGAGGGATCGTCGGGAGGGGGTGAGACCCAGTACTTC. Its protein product is CSVEGSSGGGETQYF.

In this sample, this clonotype turned up many times. The chain carries TRBV11-2 and TRBJ2-1; D might be TRBD2 (6 bases). The CDR3 is 16 amino acids. Germline lookup yields CDR1 SGHAT and CDR2 FQNNGV. Trimming removed 5 bases at V and 6 bases at J, with 20 bases between. CDR3 nucleotide sequence: TGTGCCAGCAGCCCTGGGCGGGGCCGTCTTTTCAATGAGCAGTTCTTC. Translated: CASSPGRGRLFNEQFF.

This chain links TRBV9 with TRBJ2-3; D call uncertain. V lost 0 bases to trimming and J lost 6 bases, with 11 bases between them. CDR3 length equals 14 residues. The germline CDR1 and CDR2 sequences are SGDLS and YYNGEE. The CDR3 region is CASSVEALSDTQYF. CDR3 DNA: TGTGCCAGCAGCGTAGAGGCCCTGTCGGATACGCAGTATTTT.